The clone carrying this T cell receptor beta chain was observed at least ten times. The target antigen is unknown. The CDR3 extends 3 residues past the end of the read, so its final part is completed from the germline J gene. The CDR3 runs 13 residues. V gave up 0 bases and J gave up 3 bases, with 7 bases separating them. CDR1 is SGHRS and CDR2 is YFSETQ in the germline V gene. This specimen belongs to a study of T cell clonality in common variable immunodeficiency. Findings and limits, study-wide: CVID subjects showed higher TCRbeta clonality than healthy controls. Shared TCRbeta clones were fewer between CVID subjects than controls.

Both groups were predominantly of Caucasian heritage. Control and CVID samples contributed equal amounts of genomic DNA. TCRdb keeps only in-frame clones here, not all; method: immunoSEQ multiplex PCR. The repertoire shows about 59,000 clones, none seen only once; the top ten take about 0.9%. The sequenced material came from peripheral blood mononuclear cells. This chain connects TRBV5-1 to TRBJ2-7, with unresolved D. The receptor was derived from a person aged 18 to 70 in good health. CDR3 DNA (partial): TGCGCCAGCAGCTTGGAGCTGAACTACGAG. It codes for CASSLELNYE. The whole CDR3 sequence is CASSLELNYEQYF.